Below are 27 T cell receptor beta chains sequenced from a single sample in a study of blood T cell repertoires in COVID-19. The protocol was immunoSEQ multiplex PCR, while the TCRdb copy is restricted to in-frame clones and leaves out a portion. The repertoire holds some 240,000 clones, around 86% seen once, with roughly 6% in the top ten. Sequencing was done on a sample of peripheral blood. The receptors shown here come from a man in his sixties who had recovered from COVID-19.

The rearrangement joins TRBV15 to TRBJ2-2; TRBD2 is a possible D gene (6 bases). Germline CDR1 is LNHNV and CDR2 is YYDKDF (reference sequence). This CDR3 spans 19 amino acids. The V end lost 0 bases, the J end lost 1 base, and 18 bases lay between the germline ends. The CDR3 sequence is CATSRDFPYVAVNTGELFF. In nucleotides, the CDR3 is TGTGCCACCAGCAGAGATTTCCCCTACGTAGCGGTGAACACCGGGGAGCTGTTTTTT.

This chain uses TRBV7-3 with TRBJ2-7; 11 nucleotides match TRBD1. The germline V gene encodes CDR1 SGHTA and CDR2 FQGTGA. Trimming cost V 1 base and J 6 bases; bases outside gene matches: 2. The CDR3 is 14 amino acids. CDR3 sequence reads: CASSLSGTGGEQYF. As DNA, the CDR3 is TGTGCCAGCAGCTTAAGTGGGACAGGGGGCGAGCAGTACTTC. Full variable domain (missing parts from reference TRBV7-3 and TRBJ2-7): GAGVSQTPSNKVTEKGKYVELRCDPISGHTALYWYRQSLGQGPEFLIYFQGTGAADDSGLPNDRFFAVRPEGSVSTLKIQRTERGDSAVYLCASSLSGTGGEQYFGPGTRLTVT.

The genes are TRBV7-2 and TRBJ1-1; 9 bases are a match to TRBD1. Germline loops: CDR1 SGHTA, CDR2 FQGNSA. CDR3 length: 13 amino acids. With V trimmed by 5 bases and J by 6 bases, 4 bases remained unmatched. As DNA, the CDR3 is TGTGCCAGCAGCCCAGACAGGGGGGCTGAAGCTTTCTTT. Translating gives CASSPDRGAEAFF.

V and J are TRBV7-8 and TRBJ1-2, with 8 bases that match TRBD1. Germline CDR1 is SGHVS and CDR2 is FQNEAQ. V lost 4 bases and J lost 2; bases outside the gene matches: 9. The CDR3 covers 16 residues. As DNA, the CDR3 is TGTGCCAGCAGCTCCCGGACAGGGACCCTCAACTATGGCTACACCTTC. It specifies CASSSRTGTLNYGYTF.

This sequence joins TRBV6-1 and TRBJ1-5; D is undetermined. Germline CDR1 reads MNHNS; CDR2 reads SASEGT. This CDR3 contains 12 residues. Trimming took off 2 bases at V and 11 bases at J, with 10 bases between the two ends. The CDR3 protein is CASSELDRAQHF. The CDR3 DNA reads TGTGCCAGCAGTGAACTAGACCGGGCCCAGCATTTT.

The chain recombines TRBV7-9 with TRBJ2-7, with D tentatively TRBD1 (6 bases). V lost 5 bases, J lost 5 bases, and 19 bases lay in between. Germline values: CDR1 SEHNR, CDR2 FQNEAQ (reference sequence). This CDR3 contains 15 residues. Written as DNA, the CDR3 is TGTGCCAGCAGCCTGATTAGGGGGAGCCCCAACGAGCAGTACTTC. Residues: CASSLIRGSPNEQYF.

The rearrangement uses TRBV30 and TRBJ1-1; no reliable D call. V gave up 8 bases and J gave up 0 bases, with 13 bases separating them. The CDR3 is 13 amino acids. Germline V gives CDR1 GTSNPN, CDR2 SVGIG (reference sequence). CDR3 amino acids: CATSTGMNTEAFF. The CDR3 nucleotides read TGTGCCACCTCAACGGGAATGAACACTGAAGCTTTCTTT.

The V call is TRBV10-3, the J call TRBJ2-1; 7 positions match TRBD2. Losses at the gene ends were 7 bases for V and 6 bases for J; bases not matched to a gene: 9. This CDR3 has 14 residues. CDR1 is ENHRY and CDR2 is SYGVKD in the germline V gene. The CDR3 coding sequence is TGTGCCATCAAAGGACTAGGGTTCTCCAATGAGCAGTTCTTC. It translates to CAIKGLGFSNEQFF.

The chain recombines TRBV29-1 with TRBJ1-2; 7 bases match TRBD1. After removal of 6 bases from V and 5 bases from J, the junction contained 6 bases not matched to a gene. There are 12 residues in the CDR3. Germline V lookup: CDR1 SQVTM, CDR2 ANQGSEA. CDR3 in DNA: TGCAGCGTGGGGGGACAGAGTTATGGCTACACCTTC. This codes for CSVGGQSYGYTF.

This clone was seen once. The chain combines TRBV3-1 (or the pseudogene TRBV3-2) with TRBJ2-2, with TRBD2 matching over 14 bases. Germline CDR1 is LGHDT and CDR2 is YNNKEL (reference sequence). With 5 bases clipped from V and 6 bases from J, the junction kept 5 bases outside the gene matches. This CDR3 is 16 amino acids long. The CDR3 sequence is CASSSRLAGGPGELFF. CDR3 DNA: TGTGCCAGCAGCTCCAGACTAGCGGGGGGGCCCGGGGAGCTGTTTTTT.

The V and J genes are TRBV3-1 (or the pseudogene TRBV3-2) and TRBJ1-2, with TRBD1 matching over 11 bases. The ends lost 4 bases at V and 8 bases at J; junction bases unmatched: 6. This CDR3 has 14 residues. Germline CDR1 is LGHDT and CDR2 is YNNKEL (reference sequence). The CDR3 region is CASSPGQGARGYTF. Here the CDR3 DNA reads TGTGCCAGCAGCCCAGGACAGGGGGCAAGAGGCTACACCTTC.

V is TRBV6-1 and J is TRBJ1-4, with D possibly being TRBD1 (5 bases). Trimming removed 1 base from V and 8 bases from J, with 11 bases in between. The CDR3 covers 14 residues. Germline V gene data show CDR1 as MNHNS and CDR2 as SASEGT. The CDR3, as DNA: TGTGCCAGCAGTGAAGGGGGCGCTGGGGAAAAACTGTTTTTT. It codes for CASSEGGAGEKLFF.

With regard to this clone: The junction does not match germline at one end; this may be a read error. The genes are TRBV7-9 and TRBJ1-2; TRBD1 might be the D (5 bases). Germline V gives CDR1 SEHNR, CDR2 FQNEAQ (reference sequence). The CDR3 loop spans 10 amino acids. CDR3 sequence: CASSPGGLSF. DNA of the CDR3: TGTGCCAGCAGCCCCGGGGGGTTGTCCTTC.

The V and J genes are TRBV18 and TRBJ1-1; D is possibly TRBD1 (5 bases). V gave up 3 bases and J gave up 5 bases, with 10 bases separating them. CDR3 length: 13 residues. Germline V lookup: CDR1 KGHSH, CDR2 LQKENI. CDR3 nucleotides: TGTGCCAGCTCACCTCACCGGACAACTGAAGCTTTCTTT. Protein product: CASSPHRTTEAFF.

CDR3 DNA: TGTGCCTGGAGTGTATCCTTCGGGGTCCTGGGCAATGAGCAGTTCTTC. It translates to CAWSVSFGVLGNEQFF. The rearrangement joins TRBV30 to TRBJ2-1, with a possible D match to TRBD2 (5 bases). The V end was cut by 0 bases, the J end by 6 bases, with 18 bases between. The length of the CDR3 is 16 residues. Germline V gives CDR1 GTSNPN, CDR2 SVGIG (reference sequence).

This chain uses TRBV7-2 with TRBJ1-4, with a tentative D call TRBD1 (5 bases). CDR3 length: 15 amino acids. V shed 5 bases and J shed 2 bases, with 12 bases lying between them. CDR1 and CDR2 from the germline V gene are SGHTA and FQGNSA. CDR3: CASSPRGTTNEKLFF. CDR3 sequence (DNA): TGTGCCAGCAGCCCAAGGGGTACGACTAATGAAAAACTGTTTTTT.

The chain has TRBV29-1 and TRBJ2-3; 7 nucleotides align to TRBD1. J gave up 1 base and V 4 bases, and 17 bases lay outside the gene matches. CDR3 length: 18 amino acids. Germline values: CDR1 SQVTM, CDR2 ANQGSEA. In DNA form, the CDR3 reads TGCAGCGTTGCTGACCTTAGACAGGGCGTATACGGCACAGATACGCAGTATTTT. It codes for CSVADLRQGVYGTDTQYF.

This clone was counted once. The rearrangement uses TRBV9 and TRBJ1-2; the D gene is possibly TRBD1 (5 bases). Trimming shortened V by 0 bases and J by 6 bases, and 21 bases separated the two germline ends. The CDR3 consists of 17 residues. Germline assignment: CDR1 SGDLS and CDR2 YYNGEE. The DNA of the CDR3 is TGTGCCAGCAGCGTAGGTATTAATTTGGGGGGATTCCATGGCTACACCTTC. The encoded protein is CASSVGINLGGFHGYTF.

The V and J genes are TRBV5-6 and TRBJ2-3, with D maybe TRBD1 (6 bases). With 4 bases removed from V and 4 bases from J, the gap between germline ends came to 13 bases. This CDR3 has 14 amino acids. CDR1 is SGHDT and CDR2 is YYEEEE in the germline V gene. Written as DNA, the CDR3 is TGTGCCAGCAGCCCGGACAGTGGGGCAGATACGCAGTATTTT. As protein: CASSPDSGADTQYF.

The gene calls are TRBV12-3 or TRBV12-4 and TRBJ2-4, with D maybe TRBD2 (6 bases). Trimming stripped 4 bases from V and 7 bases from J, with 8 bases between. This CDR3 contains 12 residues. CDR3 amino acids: CASSSGTNIQYF. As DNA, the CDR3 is TGTGCCAGCAGTTCGGGGACTAACATTCAGTACTTC.

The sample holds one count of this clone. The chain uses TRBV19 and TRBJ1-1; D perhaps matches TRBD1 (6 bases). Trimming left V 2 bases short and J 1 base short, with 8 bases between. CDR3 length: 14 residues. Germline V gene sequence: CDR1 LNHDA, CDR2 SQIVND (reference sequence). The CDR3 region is CASSIPTGNTEAFF. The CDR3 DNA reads TGTGCCAGTAGTATACCGACAGGGAACACTGAAGCTTTCTTT.

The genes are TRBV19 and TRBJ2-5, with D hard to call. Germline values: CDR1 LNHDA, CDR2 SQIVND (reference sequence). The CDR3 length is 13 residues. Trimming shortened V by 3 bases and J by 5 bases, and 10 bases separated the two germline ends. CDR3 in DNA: TGTGCCAGTAGTATGCGCCCACGGGAGACCCAGTACTTC. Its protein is CASSMRPRETQYF.

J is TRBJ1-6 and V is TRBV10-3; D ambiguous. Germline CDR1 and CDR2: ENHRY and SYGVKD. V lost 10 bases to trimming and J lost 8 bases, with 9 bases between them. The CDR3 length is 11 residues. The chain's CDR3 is CATGRDSPLHF. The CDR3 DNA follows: TGTGCCACCGGTCGAGATTCACCCCTCCACTTT.

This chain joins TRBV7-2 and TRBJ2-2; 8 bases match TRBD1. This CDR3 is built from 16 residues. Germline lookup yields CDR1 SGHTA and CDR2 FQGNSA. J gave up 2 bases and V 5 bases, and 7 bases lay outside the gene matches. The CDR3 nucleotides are TGTGCCAGCAGCCCCCAGACAGGGGTCAACACCGGGGAGCTGTTTTTT. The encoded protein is CASSPQTGVNTGELFF.

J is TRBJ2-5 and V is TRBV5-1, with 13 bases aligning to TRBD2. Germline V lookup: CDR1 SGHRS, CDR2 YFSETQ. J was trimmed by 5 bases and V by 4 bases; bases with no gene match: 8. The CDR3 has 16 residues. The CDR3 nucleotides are TGCGCCAGCAGCCAAGGACTAGCGGGAGAAGGGGAGACCCAGTACTTC. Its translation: CASSQGLAGEGETQYF.

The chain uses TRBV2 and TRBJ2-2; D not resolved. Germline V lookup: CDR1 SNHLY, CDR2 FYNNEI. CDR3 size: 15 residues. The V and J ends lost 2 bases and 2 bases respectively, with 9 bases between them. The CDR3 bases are TGTGCCAGCAGTGAAAGGCGGCAAAACACCGGGGAGCTGTTTTTT. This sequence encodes CASSERRQNTGELFF.

For the CDR3, the DNA is TGTGCCAGCAGCCAAGCCCCCCGGTCTGTGATCTATGGCTACACCTTC. Translation: CASSQAPRSVIYGYTF. This chain links TRBV3-1 (or the pseudogene TRBV3-2) with TRBJ1-2; no clear D. CDR1 LGHDT and CDR2 YNNKEL come from the germline V gene (reference sequence). The ends were cut back, 1 base at V and 4 bases at J, with 16 bases in the middle. There are 16 residues in the CDR3.